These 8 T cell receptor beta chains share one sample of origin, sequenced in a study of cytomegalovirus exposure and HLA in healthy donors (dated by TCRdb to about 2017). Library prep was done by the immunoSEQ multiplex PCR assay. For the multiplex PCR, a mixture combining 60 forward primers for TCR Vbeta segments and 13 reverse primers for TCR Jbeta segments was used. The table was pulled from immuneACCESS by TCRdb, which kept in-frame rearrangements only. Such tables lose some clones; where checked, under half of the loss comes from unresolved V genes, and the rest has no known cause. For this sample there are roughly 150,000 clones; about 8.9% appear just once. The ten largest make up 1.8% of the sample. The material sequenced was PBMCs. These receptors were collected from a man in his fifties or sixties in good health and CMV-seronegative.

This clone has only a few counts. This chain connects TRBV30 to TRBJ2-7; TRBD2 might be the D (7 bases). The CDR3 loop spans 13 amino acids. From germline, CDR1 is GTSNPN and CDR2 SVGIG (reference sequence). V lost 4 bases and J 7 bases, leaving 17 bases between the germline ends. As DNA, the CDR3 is TGTGCCTGGAACGGCGGGGGCACTCGGGAGCAGTACTTC. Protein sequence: CAWNGGGTREQYF.

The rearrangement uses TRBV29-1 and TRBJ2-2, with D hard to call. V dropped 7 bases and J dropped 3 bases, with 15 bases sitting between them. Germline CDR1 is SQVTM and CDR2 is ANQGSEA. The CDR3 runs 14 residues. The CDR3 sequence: CSGRRARDTGELFF. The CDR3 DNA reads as TGCAGCGGCCGCCGAGCCCGGGACACCGGGGAGCTGTTTTTT.

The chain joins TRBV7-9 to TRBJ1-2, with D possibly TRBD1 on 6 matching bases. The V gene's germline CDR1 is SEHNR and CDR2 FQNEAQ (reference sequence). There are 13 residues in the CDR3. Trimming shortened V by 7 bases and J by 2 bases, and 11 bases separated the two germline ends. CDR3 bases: TGTGCCAGCACCCAGACAGGCAACTATGGCTACACCTTC. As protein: CASTQTGNYGYTF.

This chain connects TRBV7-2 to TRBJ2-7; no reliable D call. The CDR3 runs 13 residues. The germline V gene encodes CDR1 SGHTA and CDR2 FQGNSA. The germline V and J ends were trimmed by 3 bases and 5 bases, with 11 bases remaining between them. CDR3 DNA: TGTGCCAGCAGCTTCGACCAACTAAACGAGCAGTACTTC. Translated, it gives CASSFDQLNEQYF.

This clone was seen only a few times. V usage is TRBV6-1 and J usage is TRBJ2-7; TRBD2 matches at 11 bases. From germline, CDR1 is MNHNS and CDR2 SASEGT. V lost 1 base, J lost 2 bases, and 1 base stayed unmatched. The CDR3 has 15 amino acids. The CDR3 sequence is CASSEGGLAAYEQYF. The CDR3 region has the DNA TGTGCCAGCAGTGAAGGGGGACTAGCGGCCTACGAGCAGTACTTC.

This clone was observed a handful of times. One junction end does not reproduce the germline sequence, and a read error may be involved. Written as DNA, the CDR3 is TGTGCCTGCAGTCCTGAACCGGGACTAGCGGTAGATACGCAGTATTTT. Its protein product is CACSPEPGLAVDTQYF. The J gene is TRBJ2-3, the V gene TRBV4-2; 11 bases match TRBD2. Germline-derived CDR1 and CDR2 are LGHNA and YNFKEQ. The CDR3 covers 16 residues.

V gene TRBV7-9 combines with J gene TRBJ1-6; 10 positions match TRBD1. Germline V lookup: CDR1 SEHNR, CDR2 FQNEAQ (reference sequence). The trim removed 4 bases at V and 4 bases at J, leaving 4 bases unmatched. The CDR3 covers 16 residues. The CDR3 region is CASSSGQGFYNSPLHF. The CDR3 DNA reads TGTGCCAGCAGCTCGGGACAGGGGTTTTATAATTCACCCCTCCACTTT.

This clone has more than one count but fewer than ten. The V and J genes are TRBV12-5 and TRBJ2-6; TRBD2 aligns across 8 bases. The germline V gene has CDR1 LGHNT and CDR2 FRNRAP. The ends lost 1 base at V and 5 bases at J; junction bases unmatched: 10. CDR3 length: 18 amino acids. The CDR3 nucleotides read TGTGCTAGTGGTTTGGACCCGGGGGGGGCCGCCCGGGCCAACGTCCTGACTTTC. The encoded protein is CASGLDPGGAARANVLTF.